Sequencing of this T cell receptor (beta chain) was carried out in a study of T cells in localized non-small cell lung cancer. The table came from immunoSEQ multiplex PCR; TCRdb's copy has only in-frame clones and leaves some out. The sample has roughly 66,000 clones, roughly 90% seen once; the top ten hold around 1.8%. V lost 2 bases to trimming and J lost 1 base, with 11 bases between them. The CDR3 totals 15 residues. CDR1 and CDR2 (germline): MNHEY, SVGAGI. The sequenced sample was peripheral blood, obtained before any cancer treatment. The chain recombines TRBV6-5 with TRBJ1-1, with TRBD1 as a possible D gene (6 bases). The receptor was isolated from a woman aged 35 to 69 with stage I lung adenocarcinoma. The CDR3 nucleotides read TGTGCCAGCAGTTACGGACGGGGGGCGAACACTGAAGCTTTCTTT. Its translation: CASSYGRGANTEAFF.